The 24 T cell receptor beta chains given below trace back to one sample, sequenced in a study of cytomegalovirus exposure and HLA in healthy donors. Use of 60 Vbeta and 13 Jbeta primers characterized the PCR. The repertoire was sequenced with immunoSEQ multiplex PCR; TCRdb's copy has only in-frame clones and lacks some. This table holds around 240,000 clones, 82% found once. The sequenced sample consisted of PBMCs. These receptors were obtained from a woman in her thirties or forties in good health and CMV-seropositive.

V gene TRBV27 combines with J gene TRBJ2-5; D gene unclear. The CDR3 spans 15 residues. Trimming removed 8 bases at V and 5 bases at J, with 21 bases between. The V gene's germline CDR1 is MNHEY and CDR2 SMNVEV (reference sequence). CDR3 in DNA: TGTGCCAGCGGGCTTTTTGGATATGGCAGGGAGACCCAGTACTTC. Its translation is CASGLFGYGRETQYF.

Details on this clone: Germline and junction disagree at one end, which may indicate a read error. The chain links TRBV6-6 to TRBJ1-1; 9 bases agree with TRBD1. Germline V gives CDR1 MNHNY, CDR2 SVGAGI (reference sequence). This CDR3 comprises 15 residues. CDR3 amino acids: CAIGGQGNKETEAFF. The CDR3 DNA reads as TGCGCAATTGGGGGACAGGGCAATAAGGAAACTGAAGCTTTCTTT.

This clone was detected once. V is TRBV10-2 and J is TRBJ2-7; 10 bases are shared with TRBD1. Germline CDR1 is WSHSY and CDR2 is SAAADI. This CDR3 comprises 14 residues. After removal of 6 bases from V and 6 bases from J, the junction contained 8 bases not matched to a gene. The CDR3 sequence: CASRGIDRGPEQYF. CDR3 coding DNA: TGCGCCAGCAGGGGGATAGACAGGGGGCCCGAGCAGTACTTC.

The J gene is TRBJ2-2, the V gene TRBV29-1; D is ambiguous. With 4 bases removed from V and 0 bases from J, the gap between germline ends came to 12 bases. The CDR3 loop spans 15 amino acids. CDR1 is SQVTM, CDR2 ANQGSEA, per germline. CDR3 residues: CSVGTGYSNTGELFF. CDR3 coding DNA: TGCAGCGTTGGAACTGGTTACTCGAACACCGGGGAGCTGTTTTTT.

The rearrangement links TRBV28 to TRBJ1-5, with D perhaps TRBD1 (5 bases). Trimming shortened V by 3 bases and J by 5 bases, and 11 bases separated the two germline ends. Germline V gene lookup returns CDR1 MDHEN and CDR2 SYDVKM. This CDR3 region has 14 residues. CDR3 sequence: CASSLWGRDQPQHF. The CDR3, as DNA: TGTGCCAGCAGTTTGTGGGGCAGGGATCAGCCCCAGCATTTT.

This rearrangement joins TRBV5-1 to TRBJ1-1, with 8 bases matching TRBD1. The CDR3 spans 14 residues. From germline, CDR1 is SGHRS and CDR2 YFSETQ. The junction had 3 bases not matched to a gene; V was cut back by 4 bases and J by 1 base. CDR3 residues: CASSPDRGNTEAFF. The CDR3 DNA reads as TGCGCCAGCAGCCCAGACAGGGGGAACACTGAAGCTTTCTTT.

This clone was picked up a small number of times. This chain uses TRBV7-9 with TRBJ2-3; 10 bases are shared with TRBD2. V was clipped by 3 bases and J by 3 bases; unmatched bases: 3. Germline V gene sequence: CDR1 SEHNR, CDR2 FQNEAQ (reference sequence). The CDR3 covers 15 residues. The CDR3 DNA sequence: TGTGCCAGCAGCTTCCCACTAGCGGGGACAGATACGCAGTATTTT. The encoded protein is CASSFPLAGTDTQYF.

This chain uses TRBV6-5 with TRBJ1-1, with TRBD1 identical over 7 bases. The V and J ends lost 6 bases and 4 bases, in that order; junction bases with no gene match: 11. Germline CDR1 is MNHEY and CDR2 is SVGAGI. The CDR3 is made up of 15 amino acids. The CDR3 protein is CASSPARQGSTEAFF. The CDR3 DNA sequence: TGTGCCAGCAGCCCAGCGAGACAGGGCAGCACTGAAGCTTTCTTT.

V usage is TRBV7-2 and J usage is TRBJ1-6, with D unclear. Germline V gives CDR1 SGHTA, CDR2 FQGNSA. V lost 0 bases and J 7 bases, leaving 13 bases between the germline ends. CDR3 length equals 16 residues. CDR3 protein: CASSLALSGPNSPLHF. CDR3 bases: TGTGCCAGCAGCTTAGCGCTCTCAGGCCCGAATTCACCCCTCCACTTT. Full variable domain (outside the CDR3, taken from reference TRBV7-2 and TRBJ1-6): GAGVSQSPSNKVTEKGKDVELRCDPISGHTALYWYRQSLGQGLEFLIYFQGNSAPDKSGLPSDRFSAERTGGSVSTLTIQRTQQEDSAVYLCASSLALSGPNSPLHFGNGTRLTVT.

This clone was detected only once. CDR3 DNA: TGTGCCAGCAGCCAAGGGGGGGTCTACGAGCAGTACTTC. Translated: CASSQGGVYEQYF. The rearrangement uses TRBV4-2 and TRBJ2-7, with D possibly matching TRBD2 (6 bases). This CDR3 spans 13 amino acids. Per germline, CDR1 LGHNA and CDR2 YNFKEQ. Trimming cost V 1 base and J 3 bases, with 7 bases left between them.

A single count supports this clone. The gene calls are TRBV2 and TRBJ2-3, with 8 bases matching TRBD2. Germline-derived CDR1 and CDR2 are SNHLY and FYNNEI. V shed 2 bases and J 5 bases; nucleotides not matched to a gene: 6. The CDR3 has 15 residues. CDR3 DNA: TGTGCCAGCAGTGAATTAGGCCTAGCGGGAGATACGCAGTATTTT. It encodes CASSELGLAGDTQYF.

The V call is TRBV29-1, the J call TRBJ1-3, with 9 bases identical to TRBD1. The ends lost 6 bases at V and 4 bases at J; junction bases unmatched: 7. Germline-derived CDR1 and CDR2 are SQVTM and ANQGSEA. The CDR3 contains 14 residues. The CDR3 region has the DNA TGCAGCGTGTGGACAGGGGACATCGGAAACACCATATATTTT. This codes for CSVWTGDIGNTIYF.

The V gene is TRBV5-1, the J gene TRBJ2-1, with D perhaps matching TRBD1 (6 bases). The CDR3 is 16 residues long. Trimming removed 0 bases at V and 2 bases at J, with 12 bases between. Germline CDR1 and CDR2: SGHRS and YFSETQ. The chain's CDR3 is CASSLAEGGPYNEQFF. The CDR3 bases are TGCGCCAGCAGCTTGGCCGAAGGGGGTCCCTACAATGAGCAGTTCTTC. Variable domain in full (rest from reference TRBV5-1 and TRBJ2-1): KAGVTQTPRYLIKTRGQQVTLSCSPISGHRSVSWYQQTPGQGLQFLFEYFSETQRNKGNFPGRFSGRQFSNSRSEMNVSTLELGDSALYLCASSLAEGGPYNEQFFGPGTRLTVL.

The rearrangement joins TRBV12-5 to TRBJ2-1, with D tentatively TRBD2 (7 bases). From germline, CDR1 is LGHNT and CDR2 FRNRAP. Between the trimmed V and J ends, which lost 2 bases and 8 bases, there was a span of 31 bases. This CDR3 has 20 residues. This chain's CDR3 is CASGLKLLQRAGAGGDEQFF. CDR3 nucleotides: TGTGCTAGTGGTTTGAAACTCCTACAAAGGGCGGGGGCCGGCGGGGATGAGCAGTTCTTC.

This chain joins TRBV27 and TRBJ2-3; possibly TRBD2 for D (6 bases). CDR1 MNHEY and CDR2 SMNVEV come from the germline V gene (reference sequence). The CDR3 has 16 amino acids. Trimming removed 0 bases at V and 0 bases at J, with 10 bases between. CDR3 sequence: CASSLSRDSSTDTQYF. CDR3 in DNA: TGTGCCAGCAGTTTATCTCGGGACTCCAGCACAGATACGCAGTATTTT.

The V gene is TRBV7-9, the J gene TRBJ1-1; D is undetermined. This CDR3 spans 13 amino acids. Trimming took 8 bases from V and 5 from J, leaving 15 bases between them. Per germline, CDR1 SEHNR and CDR2 FQNEAQ (reference sequence). The CDR3 reads CASHRGGNTEAFF. Written as DNA, the CDR3 is TGTGCCAGCCACCGAGGAGGAAATACTGAAGCTTTCTTT.

V usage is TRBV6-5 and J usage is TRBJ1-2, with D possibly being TRBD1 (6 bases). Germline V gene lookup returns CDR1 MNHEY and CDR2 SVGAGI. The CDR3 covers 15 residues. V was pared by 5 bases and J by 2 bases, with 15 bases between. The DNA of the CDR3 is TGTGCCAGCAGTCCTTCAGGGCAGGGGAACTATGGCTACACCTTC. The encoded protein is CASSPSGQGNYGYTF.

This clone was recorded only once. The V and J genes are TRBV5-4 and TRBJ1-4, with a possible D match to TRBD1 (6 bases). Trimming took off 1 base at V and 8 bases at J, with 12 bases between the two ends. This CDR3 contains 14 residues. From germline, CDR1 is SGHNT and CDR2 YYREEE (reference sequence). CDR3 in DNA: TGTGCCAGCAGCTTGTTAGGGAGGGGGGAAAAACTGTTTTTT. Its translation is CASSLLGRGEKLFF.

This clone was picked up a small number of times. This rearrangement joins TRBV7-6 to TRBJ1-1, with 7 bases matching TRBD1. After removal of 3 bases from V and 4 bases from J, the junction contained 8 bases not matched to a gene. The CDR3 length is 15 residues. Germline CDR1 is SGHVS and CDR2 is FNYEAQ. The CDR3 loop reads CASSFGRQGLTEAFF. DNA of the CDR3: TGTGCCAGCAGCTTTGGGAGACAGGGTCTCACTGAAGCTTTCTTT. Together with reference TRBV7-6 and TRBJ1-1, the CDR3 gives the full variable domain: GAGVSQSPRYKVTKRGQDVALRCDPISGHVSLYWYRQALGQGPEFLTYFNYEAQQDKSGLPNDRFSAERPEGSISTLTIQRTEQRDSAMYRCASSFGRQGLTEAFFGQGTRLTVV.

V gene TRBV5-4 combines with J gene TRBJ2-3; D may be TRBD2 (6 bases). This CDR3 has 13 residues. Between the trimmed V and J ends, which lost 4 bases and 4 bases, there was a span of 10 bases. Germline V gives CDR1 SGHNT, CDR2 YYREEE (reference sequence). The CDR3 loop is CASSPPGADTQYF. CDR3 DNA: TGTGCCAGCAGCCCCCCGGGGGCAGATACGCAGTATTTT.

V usage is TRBV5-8 and J usage is TRBJ2-7; 8 bases align to TRBD1. Germline CDR1 reads SGHTS; CDR2 reads YDEGEE. V lost 5 bases and J lost 5; bases outside the gene matches: 9. The CDR3 covers 14 residues. CDR3 sequence reads: CASRWRDRSNEQYF. The CDR3 nucleotides are TGTGCCAGCAGATGGCGGGACAGGTCCAACGAGCAGTACTTC.

V usage is TRBV10-3 and J usage is TRBJ1-2; D perhaps matches TRBD1 (5 bases). CDR1 is ENHRY and CDR2 is SYGVKD in the germline V gene. V lost 3 bases, J lost 9 bases, and 14 bases lay in between. The CDR3 totals 13 residues. In DNA, the CDR3 is TGTGCCATCAGTGAAGCCCAGGGCTTCAGCTACACCTTC. Encoded protein: CAISEAQGFSYTF.

The J gene is TRBJ2-1, the V gene TRBV14, with 8 bases identical to TRBD2. V shed 7 bases, J shed 0 bases, and the junction held 17 bases outside the gene matches. Germline V lookup: CDR1 SGHDN, CDR2 FVKESK. The CDR3 is 19 amino acids. The CDR3 loop is CASTRSGGVDLSSYNEQFF. The DNA of the CDR3 is TGTGCCAGCACCCGCTCCGGGGGGGTCGACCTCAGCTCCTACAATGAGCAGTTCTTC.

This clone showed up just once. The chain carries TRBV13 and TRBJ2-7; 8 bases are a match to TRBD2. This CDR3 is 17 amino acids long. Germline CDR1 reads PRHDT; CDR2 reads FYEKMQ (reference sequence). V was clipped by 5 bases and J by 1 base; unmatched bases: 13. CDR3 sequence reads: CASSPGLAGTSSYEQYF. CDR3 bases: TGTGCCAGCAGCCCCGGGTTAGCGGGGACCAGTTCCTACGAGCAGTACTTC.